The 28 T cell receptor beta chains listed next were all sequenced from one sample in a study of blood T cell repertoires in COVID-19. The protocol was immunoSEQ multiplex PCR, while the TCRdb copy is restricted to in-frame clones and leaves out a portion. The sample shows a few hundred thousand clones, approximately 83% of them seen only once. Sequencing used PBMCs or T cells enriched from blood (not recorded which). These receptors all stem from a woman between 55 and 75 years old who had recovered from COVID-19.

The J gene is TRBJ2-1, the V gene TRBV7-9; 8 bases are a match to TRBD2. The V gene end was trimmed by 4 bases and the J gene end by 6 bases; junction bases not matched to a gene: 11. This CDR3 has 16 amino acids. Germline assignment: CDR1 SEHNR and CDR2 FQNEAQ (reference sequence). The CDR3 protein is CASSSASGPRRNEQFF. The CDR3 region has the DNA TGTGCCAGCAGCTCCGCTAGCGGGCCCCGGCGCAATGAGCAGTTCTTC.

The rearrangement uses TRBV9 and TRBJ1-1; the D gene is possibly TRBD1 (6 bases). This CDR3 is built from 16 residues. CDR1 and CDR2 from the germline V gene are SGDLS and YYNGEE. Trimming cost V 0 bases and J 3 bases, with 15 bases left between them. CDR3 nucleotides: TGTGCCAGCAGCGTAGGAGGCAGGGGAGGGGACACTGAAGCTTTCTTT. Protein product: CASSVGGRGGDTEAFF.

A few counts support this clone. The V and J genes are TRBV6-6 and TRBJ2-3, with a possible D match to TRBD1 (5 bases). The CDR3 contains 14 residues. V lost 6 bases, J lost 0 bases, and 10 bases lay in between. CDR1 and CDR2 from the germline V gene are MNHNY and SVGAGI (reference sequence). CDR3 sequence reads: CASRLTVSTDTQYF. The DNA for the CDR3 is TGTGCCAGCAGGCTGACAGTAAGCACAGATACGCAGTATTTT.

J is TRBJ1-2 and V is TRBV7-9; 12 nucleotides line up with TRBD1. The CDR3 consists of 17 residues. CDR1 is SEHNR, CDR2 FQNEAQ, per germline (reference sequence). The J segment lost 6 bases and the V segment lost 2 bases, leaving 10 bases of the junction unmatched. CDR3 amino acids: CASSLRGRDRGPHGYTF. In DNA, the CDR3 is TGTGCCAGCAGCTTAAGGGGCCGGGACAGGGGGCCCCATGGCTACACCTTC.

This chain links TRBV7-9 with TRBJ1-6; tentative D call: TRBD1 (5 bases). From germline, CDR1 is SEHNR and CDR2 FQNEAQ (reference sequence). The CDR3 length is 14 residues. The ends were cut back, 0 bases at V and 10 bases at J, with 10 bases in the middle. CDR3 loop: CASSLAGRESPLHF. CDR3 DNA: TGTGCCAGCAGCTTAGCGGGGCGAGAATCACCCCTCCACTTT.

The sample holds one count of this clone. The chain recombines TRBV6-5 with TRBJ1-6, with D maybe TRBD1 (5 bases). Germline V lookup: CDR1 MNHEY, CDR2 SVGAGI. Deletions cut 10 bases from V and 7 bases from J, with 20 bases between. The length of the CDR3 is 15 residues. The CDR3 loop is CATTGVRGLNSPLHF. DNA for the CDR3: TGTGCCACCACGGGGGTGCGGGGGTTGAATTCACCCCTCCACTTT.

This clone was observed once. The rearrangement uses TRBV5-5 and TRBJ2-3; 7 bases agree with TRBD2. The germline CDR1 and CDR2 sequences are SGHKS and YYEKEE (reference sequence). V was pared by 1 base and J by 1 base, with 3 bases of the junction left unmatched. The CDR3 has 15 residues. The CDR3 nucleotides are TGTGCCAGCAGCTTGTGGGGGGGACGCACAGATACGCAGTATTTT. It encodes CASSLWGGRTDTQYF. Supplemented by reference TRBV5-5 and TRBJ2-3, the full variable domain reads DAGVTQSPTHLIKTRGQQVTLRCSPISGHKSVSWYQQVLGQGPQFIFQYYEKEERGRGNFPDRFSARQFPNYSSELNVNALLLGDSALYLCASSLWGGRTDTQYFGPGTRLTVL.

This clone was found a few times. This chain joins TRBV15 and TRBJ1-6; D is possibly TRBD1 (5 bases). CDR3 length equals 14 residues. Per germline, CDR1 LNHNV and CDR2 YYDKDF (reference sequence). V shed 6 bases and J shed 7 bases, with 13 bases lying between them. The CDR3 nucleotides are TGTGCCACCAGGAAAGGGGTCGAGAATTCACCCCTCCACTTT. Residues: CATRKGVENSPLHF.

CDR3 sequence: CASSSGRGVFQETQYF. In DNA, the CDR3 is TGTGCCAGCAGTAGCGGGAGGGGGGTCTTTCAAGAGACCCAGTACTTC. The chain has TRBV25-1 and TRBJ2-5; 10 bases agree with TRBD2. Trimming cost V 5 bases and J 2 bases; bases outside gene matches: 8. From germline, CDR1 is MGHDK and CDR2 SYGVNS. The CDR3 loop spans 16 amino acids. The variable domain in full, completed from reference TRBV25-1 and TRBJ2-5, reads EADIYQTPRYLVIGTGKKITLECSQTMGHDKMYWYQQDPGMELHLIHYSYGVNSTEKGDLSSESTVSRIRTEHFPLTLESARPSHTSQYLCASSSGRGVFQETQYFGPGTRLLVL.

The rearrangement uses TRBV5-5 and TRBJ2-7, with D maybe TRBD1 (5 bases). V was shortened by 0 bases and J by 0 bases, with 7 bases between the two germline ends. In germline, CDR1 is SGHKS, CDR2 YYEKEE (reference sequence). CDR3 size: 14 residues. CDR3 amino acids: CASSLGGHSYEQYF. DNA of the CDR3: TGTGCCAGCAGCTTGGGTGGACACTCCTACGAGCAGTACTTC. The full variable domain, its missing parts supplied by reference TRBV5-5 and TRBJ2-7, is DAGVTQSPTHLIKTRGQQVTLRCSPISGHKSVSWYQQVLGQGPQFIFQYYEKEERGRGNFPDRFSARQFPNYSSELNVNALLLGDSALYLCASSLGGHSYEQYFGPGTRLTVT.

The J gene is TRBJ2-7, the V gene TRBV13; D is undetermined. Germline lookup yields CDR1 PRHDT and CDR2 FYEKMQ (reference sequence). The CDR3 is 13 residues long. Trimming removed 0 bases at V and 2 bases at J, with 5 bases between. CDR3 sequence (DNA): TGTGCCAGCAGCTTAGGCCAGACCTACGAGCAGTACTTC. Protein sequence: CASSLGQTYEQYF.

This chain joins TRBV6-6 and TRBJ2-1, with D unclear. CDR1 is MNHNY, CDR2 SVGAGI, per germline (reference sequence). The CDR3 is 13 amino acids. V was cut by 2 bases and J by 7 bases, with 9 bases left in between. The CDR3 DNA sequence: TGTGCCAGCAGTTACAGATTCGAGAATGAGCAGTTCTTC. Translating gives CASSYRFENEQFF.

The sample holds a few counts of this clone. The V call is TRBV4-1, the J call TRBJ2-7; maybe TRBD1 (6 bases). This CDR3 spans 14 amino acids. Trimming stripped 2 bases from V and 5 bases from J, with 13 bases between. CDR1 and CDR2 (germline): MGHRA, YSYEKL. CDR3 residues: CASSQQQGPDEQYF. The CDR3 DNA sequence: TGCGCCAGCAGCCAACAACAGGGTCCGGACGAGCAGTACTTC.

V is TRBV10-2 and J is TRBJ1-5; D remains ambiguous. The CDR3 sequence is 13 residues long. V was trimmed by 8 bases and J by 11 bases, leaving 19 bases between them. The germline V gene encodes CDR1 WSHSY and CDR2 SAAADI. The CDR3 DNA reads TGCGCCAGCGCACCGGCCCAGGCCGCAGCCCAGCATTTT. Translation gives CASAPAQAAAQHF.

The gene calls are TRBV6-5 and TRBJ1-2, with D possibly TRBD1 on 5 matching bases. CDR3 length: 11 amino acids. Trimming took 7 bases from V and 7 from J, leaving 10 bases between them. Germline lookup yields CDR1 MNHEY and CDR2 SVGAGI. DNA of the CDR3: TGTGCCAGCACCGGGGGGGGTGGCTACACCTTC. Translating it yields CASTGGGGYTF.

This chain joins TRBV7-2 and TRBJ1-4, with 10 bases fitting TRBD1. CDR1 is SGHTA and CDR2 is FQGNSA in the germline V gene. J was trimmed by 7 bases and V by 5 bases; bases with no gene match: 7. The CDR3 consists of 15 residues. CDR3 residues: CASSPQTGGPEKLFF. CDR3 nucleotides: TGTGCCAGCAGCCCTCAGACAGGGGGCCCTGAAAAACTGTTTTTT.

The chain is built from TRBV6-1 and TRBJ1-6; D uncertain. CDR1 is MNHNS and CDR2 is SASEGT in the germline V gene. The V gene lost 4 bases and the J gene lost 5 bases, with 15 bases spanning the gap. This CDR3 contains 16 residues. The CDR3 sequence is CASSVLDTYDNSPLHF. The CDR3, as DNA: TGTGCCAGCAGTGTGTTAGACACATATGATAATTCACCCCTCCACTTT.

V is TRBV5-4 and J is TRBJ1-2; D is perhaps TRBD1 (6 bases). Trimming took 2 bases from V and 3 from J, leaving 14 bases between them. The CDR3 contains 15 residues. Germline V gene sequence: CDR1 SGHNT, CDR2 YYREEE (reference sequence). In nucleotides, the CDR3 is TGTGCCAGCAGCTTCCCTGGGGGGGCGGACTATGGCTACACCTTC. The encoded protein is CASSFPGGADYGYTF. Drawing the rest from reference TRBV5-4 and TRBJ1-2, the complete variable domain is ETGVTQSPTHLIKTRGQQVTLRCSSQSGHNTVSWYQQALGQGPQFIFQYYREEENGRGNFPPRFSGLQFPNYSSELNVNALELDDSALYLCASSFPGGADYGYTFGSGTRLTVV.

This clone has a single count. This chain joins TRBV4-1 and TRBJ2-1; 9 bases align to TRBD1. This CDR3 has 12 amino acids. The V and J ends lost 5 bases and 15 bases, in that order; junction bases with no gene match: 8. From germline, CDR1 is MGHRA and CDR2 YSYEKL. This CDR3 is CASSYPGQGLFF. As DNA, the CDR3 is TGCGCCAGCAGCTATCCGGGACAGGGTCTGTTCTTC.

This CDR3 is CASSLQGPHTEAFF. In DNA, the CDR3 is TGTGCCAGCAGCTTACAGGGCCCCCACACTGAAGCTTTCTTT. The chain is built from TRBV7-9 and TRBJ1-1; maybe TRBD1 (5 bases). This CDR3 has 14 residues. The germline V gene encodes CDR1 SEHNR and CDR2 FQNEAQ (reference sequence). V was trimmed by 2 bases and J by 3 bases, leaving 10 bases between them.

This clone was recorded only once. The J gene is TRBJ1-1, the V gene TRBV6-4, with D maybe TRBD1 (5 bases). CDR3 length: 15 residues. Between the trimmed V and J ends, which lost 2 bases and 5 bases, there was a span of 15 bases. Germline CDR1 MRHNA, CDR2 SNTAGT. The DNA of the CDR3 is TGTGCCAGCAGTGACGGCCGTGGGGGGGGAACTGAAGCTTTCTTT. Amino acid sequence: CASSDGRGGGTEAFF.

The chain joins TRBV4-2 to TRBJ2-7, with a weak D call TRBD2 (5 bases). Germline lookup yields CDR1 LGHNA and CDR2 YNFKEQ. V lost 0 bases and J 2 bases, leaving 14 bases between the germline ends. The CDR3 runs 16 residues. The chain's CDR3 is CASSQDFPGKTYEQYF. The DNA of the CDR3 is TGTGCCAGCAGCCAAGATTTTCCGGGGAAGACCTACGAGCAGTACTTC.

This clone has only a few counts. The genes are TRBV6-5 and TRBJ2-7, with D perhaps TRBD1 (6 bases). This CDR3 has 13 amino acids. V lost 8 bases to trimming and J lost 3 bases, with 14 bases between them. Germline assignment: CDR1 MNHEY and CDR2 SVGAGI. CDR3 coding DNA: TGTGCCAGCGAGCACAGGGCTTTCTACGAGCAGTACTTC. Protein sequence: CASEHRAFYEQYF.

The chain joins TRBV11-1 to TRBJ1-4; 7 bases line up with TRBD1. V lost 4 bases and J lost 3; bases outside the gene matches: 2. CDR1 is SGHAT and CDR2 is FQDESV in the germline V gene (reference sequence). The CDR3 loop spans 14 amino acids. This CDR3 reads CASSYGTANEKLFF. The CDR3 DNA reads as TGTGCCAGCAGCTACGGGACAGCTAATGAAAAACTGTTTTTT.

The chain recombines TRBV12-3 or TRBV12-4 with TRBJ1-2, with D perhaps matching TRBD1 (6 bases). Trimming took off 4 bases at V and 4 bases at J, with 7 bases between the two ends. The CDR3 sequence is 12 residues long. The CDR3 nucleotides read TGTGCCAGCAGTTCAGGGGTCTATGGCTACACCTTC. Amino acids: CASSSGVYGYTF.

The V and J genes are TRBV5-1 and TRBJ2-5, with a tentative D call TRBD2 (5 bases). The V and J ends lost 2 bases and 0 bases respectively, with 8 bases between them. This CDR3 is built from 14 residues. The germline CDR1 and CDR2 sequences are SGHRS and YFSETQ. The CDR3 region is CASSFTADQETQYF. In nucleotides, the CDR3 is TGCGCCAGCAGCTTCACAGCGGACCAAGAGACCCAGTACTTC.

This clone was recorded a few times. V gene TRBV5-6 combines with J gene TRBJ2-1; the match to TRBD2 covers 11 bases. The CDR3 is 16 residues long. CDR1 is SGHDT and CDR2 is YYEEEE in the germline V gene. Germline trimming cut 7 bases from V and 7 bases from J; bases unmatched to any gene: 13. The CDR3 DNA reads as TGTGCCAGCTTGCGAGGGGTGATAGCGGGAGGGAATGAGCAGTTCTTC. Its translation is CASLRGVIAGGNEQFF.

CDR3: CASRIPGQGRNEQFF. The CDR3 coding sequence is TGTGCCAGCAGAATACCGGGACAGGGACGAAATGAGCAGTTCTTC. The J gene is TRBJ2-1, the V gene TRBV6-4, with 9 bases identical to TRBD1. V was clipped by 6 bases and J by 7 bases; unmatched bases: 10. There are 15 residues in the CDR3. Germline V gene sequence: CDR1 MRHNA, CDR2 SNTAGT.